This T cell receptor (beta chain) stems from a study of CD8 T cells in ankylosing spondylitis. Study conclusions and caveats: Disease-linked clones reportedly concentrated significantly in matched ankylosing spondylitis synovial fluid. Several of the motif variants were reported before in synovial fluid and blood from reactive arthritis.

The germline gives CDR1 LGHDT, CDR2 YNNKEL (reference sequence). V lost 1 base to trimming and J lost 0 bases, with 18 bases between them. The CDR3 consists of 18 residues. This clonotype was seen only a few times. Its cognate antigen is unknown. TCRdb used MiXCR to reprocess the 5' RACE reads, holding one entry per CDR3 protein. The sample lists some 130,000 distinct CDR3 sequences; roughly 15% were seen once. Sequenced material: blood, either unsorted or a sorted T cell fraction (not recorded which). The receptor was isolated from a female donor with ankylosing spondylitis or in good health (not recorded which). The chain couples TRBV3-1 to TRBJ2-5; the D gene is possibly TRBD2 (6 bases). Written as DNA, the CDR3 is TGTGCCAGCAGCCAAGTTTATCCGGGACGGGGGTACCAAGAGACCCAGTACTTC. This encodes CASSQVYPGRGYQETQYF.